Reported below is one T cell receptor (beta chain). The antigen it recognizes is unknown. Base qualities are not recorded, but no much larger clone differs from it by a single base. The cohort was made up of 500 to 800 healthy bone marrow donors. At the time of sampling, every cohort member was nominally healthy, though immune exposures that went unrecorded were likely present. The donor tested CMV seronegative, placing the donor among the roughly 340 seronegative members of the cohort. Every donor gave a peripheral blood sample, and the peripheral blood mononuclear cells from that sample were used for TCR beta sequencing. Genomic DNA was extracted from the blood cell samples with the Qiagen DNeasy Blood Extraction Kit. This entry belongs to a study of cytomegalovirus exposure and HLA in healthy donors (TCRdb year 2017). Describing the broader study: An earlier analysis of about 560 of the donors reported 276 Gb of sequence data and 117 million unique TCR beta sequences obtained from about 180 million T cells. An early release that covered around 590 HLA-typed donors contained 300 to 350 gigabases of sequencing data and 85 million to 100 million unique TCR sequences. The genetic ancestry cluster associated with self-reported Caucasian donors included approximately 85% of the roughly 380 genotyped donors. The study was designed to test whether signatures of past pathogen exposure could be identified by cataloging public T cell receptors. The study used immunosequencing to profile the T cell repertoires of approximately 640 subjects and linked those repertoires to cytomegalovirus serostatus. A separate validation cohort of 100 to 150 different subjects was used in addition to the roughly 670-subject first cohort. To predict cytomegalovirus infection status, the study combined high-throughput TCR immunosequencing, statistical association of individual TCRs with disease status, and machine learning. A later analysis re-analyzed previously published TCR beta repertoires from 500 to 700 donors and added high-resolution HLA genotyping to study TCR occurrence patterns. In the later analysis, no new phenotypic data were used to find candidate immune exposures; instead, reliance was placed on TCR beta sequences and their occurrence across donors. An earlier analysis of fewer than 700 of the donors applied high-throughput TCR beta sequencing to assess whether each TCR beta V gene segment acted as functional or pseudogenic. Donor age, sex, ethnicity and CMV serostatus were compiled together with the repertoire data. A later genetic analysis took genome-wide SNP genotypes for about 65% of the roughly 670 donors and used that subset as a discovery cohort. All discovery cohort repertoires had been generated using a single sequencing platform. Both class I and class II loci were covered by HLA typing, at four-digit resolution. Typing coverage differed by locus: A, B, C, DRB1 and DQB1 were typed in about 620-640 donors, DQA1 in 500 to 550, DPA1 in some 600, and DPB1 in 400 to 490. Roughly 5 DR-DQ haplotypes were handled as single units for association and clustering, since linkage in the cohort was strong. Among 300 to 500 genotyped donors of the cohort, an average of approximately 240,000 unique TCR beta nucleotide sequences was sequenced per donor, of which roughly 18% were non-productive. The investigation overall reported the following: At a false discovery rate of 0.05, a later analysis linked some 17,000 TCR beta sequences to specific HLA alleles. Most CMV-associated TCR beta chains appeared to be HLA-restricted in a later analysis, and the HLA associations seemed to be driven largely by CMV exposure. An earlier analysis of approximately 590 of the donors showed that most TCR beta V segments appeared in productive rearrangements either about 87% or about 30% of the time, which broadly matched IMGT annotations. The 87-base-pair reads could not distinguish some IMGT-functional V segments, including TRBV6-2 and TRBV6-3, so those segments were excluded. Because HLA typing was unavailable for some donors at each locus, only the typed subset was used in association tests. A total of 150 or so TCR beta chains were listed by the study as associated with cytomegalovirus. Compared with the roughly 670-donor mean, donors in an Asian-associated ancestry cluster had fewer N-insertions in productive TCRs, according to a later genetic analysis. Because counts were too low, more than 15 rarely observed V segments, including chromosome 9 orphons, were left out of the earlier analysis of about 620 of the donors. In a later analysis, TCR association rates were found to vary across HLA loci, with the most associated TCRs seen for DRB1 alleles and the fewest for HLA-C alleles. When HLA alleles, especially DR and DQ, strongly co-occurred, attributing TCR associations to individual alleles was difficult. A further reported finding was that TCR beta sequences accurately predicted the HLA-A and HLA-B alleles for most subjects in the first cohort. Only TCR beta chains were sequenced in this cohort, and the absence of alpha or paired-chain data limited detectable features. Compared with equally common non-associated chains, HLA-associated TCR beta chains in a later analysis were more clonally expanded and had lower generation probabilities. An association between a missense DCLRE1C variant and V-gene and J-gene trimming of TCR beta chains was found in a later genetic analysis and replicated in an independent cohort. It was suggested by the authors that the approach could potentially be generalized to other disease states and immunological phenotypes. According to a later analysis, parvovirus B19, influenza, CMV and Epstein-Barr virus appeared linked to several top co-occurrence clusters. The sequencing pipeline was judged likely to have produced a cluster of highly shared sequence variants as a technical artifact. Most TCR sequences were observed very rarely across donors, whereas some public TCRs were present in many individuals. Immune exposure information for the cohort was limited to CMV serostatus. A few of the identified cytomegalovirus-associated TCR beta chains were confirmed in vitro to be specific for cytomegalovirus antigens. In both the original and validation cohorts, the classifier was reported to diagnose cytomegalovirus status with high specificity and sensitivity. Presence/absence analyses assumed roughly uniform sequencing depth across donors, an assumption that may not hold. Correlated functional status among segregating V segments might reflect linkage disequilibrium, but an unknown experimental factor could not be ruled out.

To prepare the library, the immunoSEQ multiplex PCR assay was applied. A mixture of 60 forward primers for TCR Vbeta segments and 13 reverse primers for TCR Jbeta segments was used in the multiplex PCR. The CDR3 region of rearranged TCR beta genes was amplified from genomic DNA by a multiplex PCR assay. The Illumina HiSeq System was used to sequence the amplified TCR beta libraries as 87-base-pair reads. For the original study's pipeline: In a later analysis, some 80 million unique TCR beta chains were counted across the approximately 670 repertoires, and roughly 10 million of these chains were shared by at least two donors. Raw reads were error-corrected and collapsed into unique sequences with a nearest-neighbor algorithm that merged closely related sequences to remove PCR and sequencing errors. To assign V, D and J gene segments, CDR3 sequences were aligned to IMGT reference sequences. Each retained sequence needed at least a six-nucleotide match to both a V gene segment and a J gene segment. Rearrangements were called productive when the CDR3 lacked stop codons and stayed in frame with V and J; all others were non-productive. CDR3 was defined according to IMGT convention as the region running from the second conserved V-encoded cysteine to the conserved J-encoded phenylalanine. The earlier analysis of some 580 of the donors excluded any sequence lacking an unambiguous match to a single V gene segment. An earlier analysis of about 600 of the donors called V segments functional above 56.7% productive rearrangements and segregating when the between-donor standard deviation exceeded 5%. A statistical classification framework was built for diagnosing cytomegalovirus status from the catalog of TCR beta chain sequences. In a later analysis, TCR nucleotide sequences were compared against IMGT/GENE-DB human TR gene sequences so that V and J genes could be assigned. A later analysis assigned CDR3 sequences and most-parsimonious VDJ recombination scenarios with the TCRdist pipeline. In a later analysis, each TCR beta chain was defined by its CDR3 amino acid sequence together with its V-gene family, and reads without a unique V-gene family were excluded. As a way to deal with suspected cross-contamination and a sequencing artifact, a later analysis dropped more than 500 nucleotide sequences that were highly shared and had low generation probability. A later analysis calculated a clonal expansion index for each public chain from normalized within-repertoire ranks of inferred template counts. In a later analysis, generation probabilities were computed using a VDJ recombination model fitted to out-of-frame rearrangements, and the results were checked against IGoR. Hypergeometric tests were used in a later analysis to score TCR-TCR, TCR-HLA and TCR-CMV co-occurrence, with a repertoire-size bias correction applied to the TCR pairs. False discovery rates were estimated in a later analysis by permuting HLA or CMV assignments 20 times. In a later analysis, co-occurring TCRs were grouped with DBSCAN, and TCRdist sequence similarity was added when clustering was performed within HLA-allele-positive subsets. For co-occurrence clustering, repertoires with fewer than 30,000 or more than 120,000 public chains were excluded, along with five repertoires with anomalous nucleotide sharing. Entries here come from immuneACCESS through TCRdb and include only in-frame sequences with V and J called. Some clones fail to appear in such tables; in the studies checked, an unresolved V gene covers under half of the shortfall, and the cause of the remainder is unknown. D and trimming were read from the DNA, whereas the V and J calls and clone size are those reported in that table. Across this sample there are over 85,000 clones, with 67% seen only once. Clones ranked in the top ten supply under 2.5% of the sample.

The CDR3 contains 16 residues, cysteine and phenylalanine counted. The kept DNA is CDR3 alone, 48 bases in frame from the first base. According to the germline V gene, CDR1 reads SNHLY and CDR2 reads FYNNEI. The V and J ends are trimmed by 1 base and 6 bases, leaving 15 bases between them. The receptor was isolated from a man aged 30 to 39 in good health and CMV-seronegative. The sample was PBMCs. In this chain, TRBV2 is recombined with TRBJ2-2; the D segment could be TRBD1, given 5 matching bases. The sequenced DNA is TGTGCCAGCAGTGAAGTTCGGACAACCTTCGCCGGGGAGCTGTTTTTT. Translation gives CASSEVRTTFAGELFF.